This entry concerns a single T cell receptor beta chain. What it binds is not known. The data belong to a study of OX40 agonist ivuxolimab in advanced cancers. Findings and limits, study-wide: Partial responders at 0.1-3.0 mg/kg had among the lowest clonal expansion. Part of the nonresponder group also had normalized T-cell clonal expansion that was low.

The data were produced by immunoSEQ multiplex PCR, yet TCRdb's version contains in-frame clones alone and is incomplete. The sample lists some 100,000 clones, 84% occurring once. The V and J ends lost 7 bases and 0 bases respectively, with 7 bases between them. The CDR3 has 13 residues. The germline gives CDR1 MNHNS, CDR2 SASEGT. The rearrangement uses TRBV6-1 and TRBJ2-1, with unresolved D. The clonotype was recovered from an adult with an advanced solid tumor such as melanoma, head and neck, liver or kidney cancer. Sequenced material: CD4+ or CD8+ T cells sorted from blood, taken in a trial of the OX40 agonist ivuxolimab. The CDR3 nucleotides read TGTGCCAGCATCCGTTCCTCCTACAATGAGCAGTTCTTC. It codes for CASIRSSYNEQFF.